These 14 T cell receptor beta chains were all obtained from the same sample, sequenced in a study of CD8+CD57+ T cells in acquired aplastic anemia. Investigators profiled TCR beta VDJ and CDR3 from genomic DNA template. One entry per CDR3 protein, called by TCRdb with MiXCR from the reads. The data hold approximately 470,000 distinct CDR3 sequences, with around a third observed a single time. Sequenced patients had shown CD8+CD57+ cell expansion by flow cytometry. Sequencing used sorted CD4+, CD8+, or CD8+CD57+ T cells (not recorded which) from PBMCs. The receptors derive from a human donor with aplastic anemia.

This clonotype was detected ten times or more. The chain has TRBV29-1 and TRBJ2-7, with D perhaps matching TRBD1 or TRBD2 (6 bases each). The V end was cut by 6 bases, the J end by 3 bases, with 12 bases between. The germline gives CDR1 SQVTM, CDR2 ANQGSEA. The CDR3 runs to 12 residues. The CDR3 bases are TGCAGCGTACAGGGAGGTCTCTACGAGCAGTACTTC. Translated: CSVQGGLYEQYF.

J is TRBJ2-7 and V is TRBV5-1; 13 positions match TRBD2. The CDR3 extends over 15 amino acids. From germline, CDR1 is SGHRS and CDR2 YFSETQ. The V and J ends lost 4 bases and 7 bases, in that order; junction bases with no gene match: 8. CDR3 in amino acids: CASSALAGGTGEQYV. In DNA form, the CDR3 reads TGCGCCAGCAGCGCACTAGCGGGAGGGACGGGTGAGCAGTACGTC.

As regards this clonotype: This clone may be a read error of a much larger clone one base away. The V and J genes are TRBV20-1 and TRBJ1-2; D remains ambiguous. This CDR3 is 10 amino acids long. Germline V gives CDR1 DFQATT, CDR2 SNEGSKA (reference sequence). CDR3: CSANTYGYAF. As DNA, the CDR3 is TGCAGTGCAAACACGTATGGCTACGCCTTC.

The chain is built from TRBV15 and TRBJ1-5; 9 positions match TRBD1. Germline V gene lookup returns CDR1 LNHNV and CDR2 YYDKDF (reference sequence). CDR3 size: 15 residues. The J segment lost 1 base and the V segment lost 8 bases, leaving 6 bases of the junction unmatched. CDR3 bases: TGTGCCACCTTGCGAGACAGGGGGAGCAATCAGCCCCAGCATTTT. As protein: CATLRDRGSNQPQHF.

V gene TRBV10-3 combines with J gene TRBJ1-2; 9 positions match TRBD1. This CDR3 region has 13 residues. The J segment lost 8 bases and the V segment lost 10 bases, leaving 11 bases of the junction unmatched. Germline loops: CDR1 ENHRY, CDR2 SYGVKD. The chain's CDR3 is CASRRDRVGGYTF. The CDR3 nucleotides are TGTGCCAGCAGACGGGACAGGGTCGGGGGCTACACCTTC.

The rearrangement uses TRBV10-3 and TRBJ2-3, with 9 bases identical to TRBD2. The CDR3 totals 14 residues. Germline V lookup: CDR1 ENHRY, CDR2 SYGVKD. Trimming cost V 6 bases and J 2 bases; bases outside gene matches: 3. The CDR3, as DNA: TGTGCCATCAGGCTAGCGGGAAACACAGATACGCAGTATTTT. It encodes CAIRLAGNTDTQYF.

The V call is TRBV11-2, the J call TRBJ2-1, with D tentatively TRBD1 (5 bases). Between the trimmed V and J ends, which lost 1 base and 0 bases, there was a span of 16 bases. Germline-derived CDR1 and CDR2 are SGHAT and FQNNGV. CDR3 length: 18 amino acids. The DNA for the CDR3 is TGTGCCAGCAGCTTAGTCAAGGACAACCCGAGCTCCTACAATGAGCAGTTCTTC. It yields the protein CASSLVKDNPSSYNEQFF.

The CDR3 bases are TGTGCCAGCAGTGAATCGGGCAGGTACCAAGAGACCCAGTACTTC. It specifies CASSESGRYQETQYF. The V call is TRBV25-1, the J call TRBJ2-5; D remains unclear. Between the trimmed V and J ends, which lost 1 base and 0 bases, there was a span of 9 bases. There are 15 residues in the CDR3. CDR1 is MGHDK and CDR2 is SYGVNS in the germline V gene.

The chain links TRBV4-3 to TRBJ1-3; D not resolved. V gave up 1 base and J gave up 0 bases, with 10 bases separating them. Germline lookup yields CDR1 LGHNA and CDR2 YSLEER. The CDR3 totals 16 residues. The CDR3: CASSQALSGSGNTIYF. CDR3 DNA sequence: TGCGCCAGCAGCCAAGCCCTTTCGGGCTCTGGAAACACCATATATTTT.

As regards this clonotype: At one end the junction does not follow the germline gene, possibly because of a read error. The J gene is TRBJ1-2, the V gene TRBV24-1; TRBD1 aligns across 7 bases. The CDR3 runs 13 residues. Germline lookup yields CDR1 KGHDR and CDR2 SFDVKD. The CDR3, as DNA: TGTGCCAGCAGTTCCTCAGGGGGTAGTGGCTACACCTTC. Its protein product is CASSSSGGSGYTF.

This sequence joins TRBV5-4 and TRBJ1-2, with D maybe TRBD1 (6 bases). Trimming cost V 6 bases and J 4 bases, with 19 bases left between them. Per germline, CDR1 SGHNT and CDR2 YYREEE (reference sequence). The CDR3 runs 15 residues. CDR3 sequence (DNA): TGTGCCAGCACCCGAGCCGGGACAACGCTCTATGGCTACACCTTC. Its translation: CASTRAGTTLYGYTF.

The chain combines TRBV19 with TRBJ1-6; 10 bases match TRBD1. Unmatched junction bases numbered 9, after V lost 5 bases and J lost 11 bases. CDR3 size: 15 residues. CDR1 is LNHDA, CDR2 SQIVND, per germline (reference sequence). The CDR3, as DNA: TGTGCCAGTAGTGCGGAGGGACAGGGGAAACCACCCCTCCACTTT. Its protein is CASSAEGQGKPPLHF. The full variable domain, in which reference TRBV19 and TRBJ1-6 provide the parts outside the CDR3, is DGGITQSPKYLFRKEGQNVTLSCEQNLNHDAMYWYRQDPGQGLRLIYYSQIVNDFQKGDIAEGYSVSREKKESFPLTVTSAQKNPTAFYLCASSAEGQGKPPLHFGNGTRLTVT.

This chain's CDR3 is CASSVDLTGELFF. CDR3 in DNA: TGTGCCAGCAGCGTAGATCTGACCGGGGAGCTGTTTTTT. V and J are TRBV9 and TRBJ2-2; no firm D call. This CDR3 is 13 amino acids long. The V gene lost 0 bases and the J gene lost 5 bases, with 5 bases spanning the gap. Looked up from germline, CDR1 is SGDLS and CDR2 is YYNGEE.

This clonotype was counted ten times or more. The CDR3 loop reads CSARQGGYGYTF. The CDR3 DNA reads TGCAGTGCTAGACAGGGGGGCTATGGCTACACCTTC. The genes are TRBV20-1 and TRBJ1-2, with 7 bases that match TRBD1. V shed 2 bases and J 4 bases; nucleotides not matched to a gene: 1. This CDR3 spans 12 amino acids. Germline lookup yields CDR1 DFQATT and CDR2 SNEGSKA (reference sequence).